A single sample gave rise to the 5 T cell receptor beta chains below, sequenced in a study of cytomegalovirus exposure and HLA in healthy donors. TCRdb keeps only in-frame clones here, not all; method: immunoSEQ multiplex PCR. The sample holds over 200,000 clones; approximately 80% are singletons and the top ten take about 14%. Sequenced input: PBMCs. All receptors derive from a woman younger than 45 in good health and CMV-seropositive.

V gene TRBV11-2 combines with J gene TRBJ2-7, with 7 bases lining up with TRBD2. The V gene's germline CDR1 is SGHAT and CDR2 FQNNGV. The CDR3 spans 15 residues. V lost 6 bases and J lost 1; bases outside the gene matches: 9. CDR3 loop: CASRSTAGRSYEQYF. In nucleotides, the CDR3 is TGTGCCAGCAGGTCTACAGCGGGACGGTCCTACGAGCAGTACTTC.

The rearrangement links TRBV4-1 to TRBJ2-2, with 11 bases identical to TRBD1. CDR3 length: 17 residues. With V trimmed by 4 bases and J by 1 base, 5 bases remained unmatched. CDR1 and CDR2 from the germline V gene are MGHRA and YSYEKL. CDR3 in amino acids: CASSPGQGARNTGELFF. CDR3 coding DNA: TGCGCCAGCAGCCCCGGACAGGGGGCGAGGAACACCGGGGAGCTGTTTTTT.

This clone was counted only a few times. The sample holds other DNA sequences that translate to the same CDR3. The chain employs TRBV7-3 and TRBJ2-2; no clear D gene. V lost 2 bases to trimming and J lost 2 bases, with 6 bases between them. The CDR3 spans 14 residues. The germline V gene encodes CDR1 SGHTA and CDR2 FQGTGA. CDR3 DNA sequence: TGTGCCAGCAGCTTAGGCACCAACACCGGGGAGCTGTTTTTT. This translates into CASSLGTNTGELFF.

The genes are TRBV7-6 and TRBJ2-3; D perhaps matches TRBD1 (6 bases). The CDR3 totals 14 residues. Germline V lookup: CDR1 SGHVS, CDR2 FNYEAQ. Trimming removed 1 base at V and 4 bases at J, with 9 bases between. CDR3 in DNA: TGTGCCAGCAGCTTAGTGGACAGACCAGATACGCAGTATTTT. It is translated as CASSLVDRPDTQYF.

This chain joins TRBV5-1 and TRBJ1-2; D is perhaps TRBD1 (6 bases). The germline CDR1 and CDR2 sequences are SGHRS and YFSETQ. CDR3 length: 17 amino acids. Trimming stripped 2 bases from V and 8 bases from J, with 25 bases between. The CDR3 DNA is TGCGCCAGCAGCTTTACCGGGACAAGCAGCCTTACGGGCGGCTACACCTTC. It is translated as CASSFTGTSSLTGGYTF.